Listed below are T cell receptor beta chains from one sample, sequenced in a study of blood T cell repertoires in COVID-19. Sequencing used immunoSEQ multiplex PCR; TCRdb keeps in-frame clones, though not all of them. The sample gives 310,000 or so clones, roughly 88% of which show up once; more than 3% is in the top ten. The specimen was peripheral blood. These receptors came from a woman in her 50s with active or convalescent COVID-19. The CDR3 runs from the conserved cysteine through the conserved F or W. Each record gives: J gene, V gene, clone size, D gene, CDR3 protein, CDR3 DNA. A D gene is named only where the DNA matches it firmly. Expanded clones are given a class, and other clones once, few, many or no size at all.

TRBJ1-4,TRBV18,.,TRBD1,CASSRRQGANEKLFF,TGTGCCAGCTCACGAAGACAGGGGGCTAATGAAAAACTGTTTTTT
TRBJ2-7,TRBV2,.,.,CASSEGGLYEQYF,TGTGCCAGCAGTGAGGGGGGACTCTACGAGCAGTACTTC
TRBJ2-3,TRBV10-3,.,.,CAISPEADTQYF,TGTGCCATCAGTCCAGAGGCAGATACGCAGTATTTT
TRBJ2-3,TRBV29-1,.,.,CSVEGAGGDTQYF,TGCAGCGTTGAAGGTGCAGGAGGGGATACGCAGTATTTT
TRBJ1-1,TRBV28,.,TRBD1,CASSFTQGRLMNTEAFF,TGTGCCAGCAGTTTTACACAGGGGCGTCTTATGAACACTGAAGCTTTCTTT
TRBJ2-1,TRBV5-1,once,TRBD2,CASRTPGLAGGDYSYNEQFF,TGCGCCAGCAGAACCCCGGGACTAGCGGGGGGCGATTACTCCTACAATGAGCAGTTCTTC
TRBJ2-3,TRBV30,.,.,CAWSTAPSGSTDTQYF,TGTGCCTGGAGTACAGCCCCGAGCGGTAGCACAGATACGCAGTATTTT
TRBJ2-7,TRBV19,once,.,CASSIGLGGDYEQYF,TGTGCCAGTAGTATAGGGCTCGGCGGGGACTACGAGCAGTACTTC
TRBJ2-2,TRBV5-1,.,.,CASSRDIYTGELFF,TGCGCCAGCAGCCGGGACATTTACACCGGGGAGCTGTTTTTT
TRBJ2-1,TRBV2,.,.,CASSAGTAGSYNEQFF,TGTGCCAGCAGTGCTGGGACTGCAGGGTCCTACAATGAGCAGTTCTTC
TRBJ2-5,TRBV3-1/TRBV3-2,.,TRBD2,CASSQAAASGRGQETQYF,TGTGCCAGCAGCCAAGCCGCGGCTAGCGGGAGGGGCCAAGAGACCCAGTACTTC
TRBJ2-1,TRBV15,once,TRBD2,CATSSYFSGRARSSYNEQFF,TGTGCCACCAGCAGCTATTTTAGCGGGAGGGCCAGGAGCTCCTACAATGAGCAGTTCTTC
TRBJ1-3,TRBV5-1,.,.,CASSSGGSGNTIYF,TGCGCCAGCAGCTCGGGGGGCTCTGGAAACACCATATATTTT
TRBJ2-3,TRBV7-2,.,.,CASSLDPRRGTQYF,TGTGCCAGCAGCTTAGACCCTAGGAGAGGTACGCAGTATTTT
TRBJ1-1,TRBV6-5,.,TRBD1,CASRFGTGNTEAFF,TGTGCCAGCAGATTCGGGACAGGGAACACTGAAGCTTTCTTT
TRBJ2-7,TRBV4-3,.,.,CASIYEQYF,TGCGCCAGCATATACGAGCAGTACTTC
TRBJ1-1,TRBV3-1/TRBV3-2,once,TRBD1,CASSQPGQAPEAFF,TGTGCCAGCAGCCAGCCGGGACAGGCGCCTGAAGCTTTCTTT
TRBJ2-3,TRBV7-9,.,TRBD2,CACGLAGTDTQYF,TGTGCGTGCGGACTAGCGGGCACAGATACGCAGTATTTT
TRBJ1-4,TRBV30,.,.,CAWMDDQRGGSEKLFF,TGTGCCTGGATGGACGATCAGAGGGGGGGAAGTGAAAAACTGTTTTTT
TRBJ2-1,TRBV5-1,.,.,CASSPDIRYNEQFF,TGCGCCAGCAGCCCGGACATCCGCTACAATGAGCAGTTCTTC
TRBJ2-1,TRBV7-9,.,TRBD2,CASSRSGSYNEQFF,TGTGCCAGCAGCCGTAGCGGGTCCTACAATGAGCAGTTCTTC
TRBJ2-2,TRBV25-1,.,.,CASTKTGTGELFF,TGTGCCAGCACCAAGACAGGAACCGGGGAGCTGTTTTTT
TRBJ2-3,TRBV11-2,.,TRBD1,CASSLAGGSGTDTQYF,TGTGCCAGCAGCTTAGCAGGGGGAAGTGGCACAGATACGCAGTATTTT
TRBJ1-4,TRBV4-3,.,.,CASSQETTPGHNEKLFF,TGCGCCAGCAGCCAAGAAACGACCCCAGGGCATAATGAAAAACTGTTTTTT
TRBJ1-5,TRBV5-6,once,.,CASSLVTCSNQPQHF,TGTGCCAGCAGCTTGGTGACATGCAGCAATCAGCCCCAGCATTTT
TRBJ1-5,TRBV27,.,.,CASTLRGGVNQPQHF,TGTGCCAGCACCCTTCGGGGCGGGGTCAATCAGCCCCAGCATTTT
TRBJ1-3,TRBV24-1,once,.,CATSDPRGGSGNTIYF,TGTGCCACCAGTGACCCGAGAGGCGGCTCTGGAAACACCATATATTTT
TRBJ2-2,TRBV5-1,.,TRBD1,CASSSGQGSSNTGELFF,TGCGCCAGCAGCTCGGGACAGGGGTCGTCGAACACCGGGGAGCTGTTTTTT
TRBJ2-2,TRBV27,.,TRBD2,CASSWGLGGGELFF,TGTGCCAGCAGTTGGGGACTAGGAGGCGGGGAGCTGTTTTTT
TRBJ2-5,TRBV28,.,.,CASSSGGGNDETQYF,TGTGCCAGCAGTTCGGGGGGCGGGAACGATGAGACCCAGTACTTC
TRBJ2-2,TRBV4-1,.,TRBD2,CASSHASGGKNTGELFF,TGCGCCAGCAGCCACGCTAGCGGGGGGAAGAACACCGGGGAGCTGTTTTTT
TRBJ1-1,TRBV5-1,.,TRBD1,CASSLTGGLNTEAFF,TGCGCCAGCAGCTTGACAGGGGGCCTGAACACTGAAGCTTTCTTT
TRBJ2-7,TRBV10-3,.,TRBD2,CAISEGAGVGYEQYF,TGTGCCATCAGTGAGGGAGCGGGAGTCGGCTACGAGCAGTACTTC
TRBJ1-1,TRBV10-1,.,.,CASSTEQGTEAFF,TGCGCCAGCAGTACTGAACAGGGCACTGAAGCTTTCTTT
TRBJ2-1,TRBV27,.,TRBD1,CASSRTGNSYNEQFF,TGTGCCAGCAGTCGGACAGGTAACTCCTACAATGAGCAGTTCTTC
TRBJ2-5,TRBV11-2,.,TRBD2,CASSRRTSGQETQYF,TGTGCCAGCAGCCGTCGGACTAGTGGGCAAGAGACCCAGTACTTC
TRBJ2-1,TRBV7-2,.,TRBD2,CASRPGTSGLYNEQFF,TGTGCCAGCAGACCCGGGACTAGCGGTCTATACAATGAGCAGTTCTTC
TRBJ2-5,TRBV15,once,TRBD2,CATSRATSGATQYF,TGTGCCACCAGCAGAGCGACTAGCGGGGCGACCCAGTACTTC
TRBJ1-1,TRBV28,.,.,CASSPGGVTEAFF,TGTGCCAGCAGTCCGGGTGGCGTCACTGAAGCTTTCTTT
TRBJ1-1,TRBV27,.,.,CASSWGGTEAFF,TGTGCCAGCAGTTGGGGGGGAACTGAAGCTTTCTTT
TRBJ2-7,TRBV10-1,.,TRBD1,CASSEAEETGGLFEQYF,TGCGCCAGCAGTGAGGCGGAGGAGACAGGGGGTTTGTTCGAGCAGTACTTC
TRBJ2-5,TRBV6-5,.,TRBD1,CASSPGQGRETQYF,TGTGCCAGCAGCCCGGGACAGGGGCGGGAGACCCAGTACTTC
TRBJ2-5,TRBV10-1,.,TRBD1,CASSEEVPGQGAWETQYF,TGCGCCAGCAGTGAAGAGGTCCCGGGACAGGGGGCTTGGGAGACCCAGTACTTC
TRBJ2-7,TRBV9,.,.,CASSLAGTGAYEQYF,TGTGCCAGCAGCTTGGCCGGGACGGGAGCCTACGAGCAGTACTTC
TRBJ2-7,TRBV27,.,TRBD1,CASSLQGAVGQYF,TGTGCCAGCAGTTTGCAGGGGGCAGTTGGGCAGTACTTC
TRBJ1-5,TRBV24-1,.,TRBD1,CATSDPGTGYSNQPQHF,TGTGCCACCAGTGATCCCGGGACAGGCTATAGCAATCAGCCCCAGCATTTT
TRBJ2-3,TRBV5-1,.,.,CASSAGVGTDTQYF,TGCGCCAGCAGCGCCGGAGTGGGCACAGATACGCAGTATTTT
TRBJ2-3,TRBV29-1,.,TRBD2,CSVGTSGTLRDTQYF,TGCAGCGTTGGCACTAGCGGGACGCTTCGGGATACGCAGTATTTT
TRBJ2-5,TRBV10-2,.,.,CATTKETQYF,TGCGCCACCACAAAAGAGACCCAGTACTTC
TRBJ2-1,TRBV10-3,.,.,CAISRREGGNEQFF,TGTGCCATCAGCCGCCGGGAAGGTGGGAATGAGCAGTTCTTC
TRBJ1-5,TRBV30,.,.,CAWSPRGLLAGPQHF,TGTGCCTGGAGTCCCCGGGGATTGTTAGCGGGGCCCCAGCATTTT
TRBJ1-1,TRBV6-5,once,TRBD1,CASSRAGTGRTEAFF,TGTGCCAGCAGCCGTGCAGGGACAGGGAGGACTGAAGCTTTCTTT
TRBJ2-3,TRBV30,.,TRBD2,CAWSRGLAGVDTQYF,TGTGCCTGGAGCCGGGGACTAGCGGGAGTAGATACGCAGTATTTT
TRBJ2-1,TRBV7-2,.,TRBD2,CASTQAGGNRGLYNEQFF,TGTGCCAGCACCCAAGCGGGAGGGAACCGGGGACTTTACAATGAGCAGTTCTTC
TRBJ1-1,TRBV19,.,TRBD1,CASSLGQGNTEAFF,TGTGCCAGTAGTCTCGGACAGGGGAACACTGAAGCTTTCTTT
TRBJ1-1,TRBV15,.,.,CATSRPTAEAFF,TGTGCCACCAGCAGACCCACGGCTGAAGCTTTCTTT
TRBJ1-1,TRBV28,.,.,CASSPRLGVENTEAFF,TGTGCCAGCAGTCCCCGGTTAGGGGTTGAGAACACTGAAGCTTTCTTT
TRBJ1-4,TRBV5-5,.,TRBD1,CASSPSRDRGWYEKLFF,TGTGCCAGCAGCCCGTCCCGGGACAGGGGTTGGTATGAAAAACTGTTTTTT
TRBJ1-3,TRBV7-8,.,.,CASGRVSGNTIYF,TGTGCCAGTGGGAGGGTTTCTGGAAACACCATATATTTT